Listed below are T cell receptor beta chains from one sample, sequenced in a study of beta chain features in type 1 diabetes. Profiled with immunoSEQ multiplex PCR; TCRdb holds only in-frame clones, not every one. The sample holds some 220,000 clones, roughly a tenth seen once. Material: central memory CD4+ T cells from blood. These receptors came from a man aged 18 to 29 in good health. CDR3s include the opening cysteine and the closing phenylalanine or tryptophan. Fields, in order: V gene, J gene, CDR3 protein.

>TRBV30|TRBJ2-7
CAWSSGVREQYF
>TRBV28|TRBJ2-3
CASSPVGRTDTQYF
>TRBV27|TRBJ2-3
CASSLSARGRGTDTQYF
>TRBV13|TRBJ2-1
CASSSRGYEQFF
>TRBV11-3|TRBJ2-3
CASSPGTSGRADTQYF
>TRBV7-2|TRBJ2-7
CASSPSGTSGSYEQYF
>TRBV12-2|TRBJ2-1
CASRLGTDNEQFF
>TRBV15|TRBJ1-1
CATSRERGITSEAFF
>TRBV29-1|TRBJ1-3
CSAFISGNTIYF
>TRBV7-6|TRBJ2-1
CASSLKFGRSRSYNEQFF
>TRBV30|TRBJ1-4
CAWSPARSHEKLFF
>TRBV5-1|TRBJ2-7
CASSRPGLAGYEQYF
>TRBV18|TRBJ1-2
CASSPFEDNYYGYTF
>TRBV15|TRBJ2-7
CATSRDLGYEQYF
>TRBV5-1|TRBJ2-3
CASSFELAGADTQYF
>TRBV4-1|TRBJ2-1
CASSQDVSRGEQFF
>TRBV5-4|TRBJ2-4
CASSLGGLKNIQYF
>TRBV30|TRBJ2-1
CAWRVDRLPNEQFF
>TRBV30|TRBJ1-4
CAWTRWGITNEKLFF
>TRBV5-4|TRBJ1-3
CASSSGDRGNTIYF
>TRBV28|TRBJ2-5
CASSYGGAQYF
>TRBV13|TRBJ2-7
CASSPTRQGDYEQYF
>TRBV7-6|TRBJ2-1
CASSPSSGGRNEQFF
>TRBV7-8|TRBJ2-3
CASSYLAGGDTQYF
>TRBV23-1|TRBJ2-3
CASSPEYADTQYF
>TRBV7-3|TRBJ2-2
CASSPTGEWTGELFF
>TRBV20-1|TRBJ2-5
CSGQNQETQYF
>TRBV5-1|TRBJ2-7
CASSLEDMTYEQYF
>TRBV7-2|TRBJ2-7
CASSLDYYQQYF
>TRBV2|TRBJ1-2
CASSVSGSYGYTF
>TRBV18|TRBJ2-1
CASSPPEVRNEQFF
>TRBV19|TRBJ1-5
CASSGRHISGQPQHF
>TRBV15|TRBJ2-7
CATSTADSYEQYF
>TRBV6-1|TRBJ2-6
CASSVDGGLDGANVLTF
>TRBV25-1|TRBJ2-5
CASRFGGGPQETQYF
>TRBV1|TRBJ2-1
CTSSQDLTTVGEQFF
>TRBV2|TRBJ2-5
CARGVGAVMQETQYF
>TRBV29-1|TRBJ2-7
CSVEAWGPEQYF
>TRBV7-7|TRBJ2-3
CASSLSPADTQYF
>TRBV7-6|TRBJ2-2
CASSLAPRAFGELFF
>TRBV20-1|TRBJ2-7
CSASGLHEQYF
>TRBV23-1|TRBJ1-5
CASRDGTSSTDSNQPQHF
>TRBV7-8|TRBJ2-1
CASSTGTSEQFF
>TRBV2|TRBJ2-7
CAGTGGSSYEQYF
>TRBV7-8|TRBJ2-1
CASRPLAGPYNEQFF
>TRBV15|TRBJ1-4
CATSRDGVRPNEKLFF
>TRBV29-1|TRBJ1-1
CSVASGQLNTEAFF
>TRBV27|TRBJ2-6
CASSTRDSSTLSGANVLTF
>TRBV29-1|TRBJ1-5
CSVGSGDQPQHF
>TRBV6-6|TRBJ1-2
CASSYNPRFYGYTF
>TRBV29-1|-
CSVVRRDEQYF
>TRBV2|TRBJ2-7
CASQLQGMEVYEQYF
>TRBV25-1|TRBJ2-3
CASRGTSGRADTQYF
>TRBV27|TRBJ2-2
CASSFSGTANTGELFF
>TRBV5-8|TRBJ1-1
CASSLAGPTEAFF
>TRBV5-4|TRBJ1-1
CASSLGVHMNTEAFF
>TRBV29-1|TRBJ1-1
CSVVTPRLNMNTEAFF
>TRBV2|TRBJ2-5
CASTFSQGGEETQYF
>TRBV19|TRBJ1-1
CASSYEAFGTEAFF
>TRBV10-3|TRBJ2-1
CAIRMSGNKNEQFF